Listed here is a single T cell receptor (beta chain). Its antigen is unknown. For ophthalmopathy patients, the Clinical Activity Score was at least 3 and the NOSPECS grade at least 4; duration was under 3 months. The record originates from a study of T cells in Graves' hyperthyroidism and ophthalmopathy. Study-level information: The initial diagnosis was the point when peripheral blood was collected, ahead of any treatment.

Broader study findings: In the blood, most expanded thyroid clonotypes above 0.001 appeared as well.

Germline V CDR1 and CDR2: SNHLY, FYNNEI. The ends were cut back, 6 bases at V and 2 bases at J, with 13 bases in the middle. This CDR3 spans 14 amino acids. The investigators amplified TCR beta CDR3 regions from RNA transcripts. First-round RT-PCR targeting the TCR CDR3 was performed with the HTBI primer set. TCRdb used MiXCR to reprocess the multiplex PCR reads, holding one entry per CDR3 protein. The sample has 640,000 or so distinct CDR3 sequences, about 14% seen once; the top ten hold approximately 4.3%. The sequence came from a woman between 40 and 55 years old with Graves' ophthalmopathy. The chain couples TRBV2 to TRBJ2-5; D may be TRBD1 or TRBD2 (5 bases each). Input material: blood. CDR3 loop: CASRPGTVQETQYF. The CDR3 nucleotides are TGTGCCAGCAGACCCGGGACGGTGCAAGAGACCCAGTACTTC.